The 7 T cell receptor beta chains presented below share a single source sample, sequenced in a study of cytomegalovirus exposure and HLA in healthy donors. Primers included in the PCR were 60 Vbeta and 13 Jbeta primers. Measured with immunoSEQ multiplex PCR; TCRdb has only the in-frame clones, and not every one. This sample's clone table lists 30,000 to 50,000 clones. Input material: PBMCs. The receptor set was obtained from a woman aged 25 to 39 in good health and CMV-seropositive.

The chain is built from TRBV11-2 and TRBJ2-3; D is unclear. The germline V gene encodes CDR1 SGHAT and CDR2 FQNNGV. The CDR3 runs 14 residues. V lost 6 bases and J lost 0, with 10 bases in between. The CDR3 sequence: CASSHSGSTDTQYF. The CDR3 DNA reads TGTGCCAGCAGTCACAGTGGTAGCACAGATACGCAGTATTTT. Combining the CDR3 with reference TRBV11-2 and TRBJ2-3 gives the whole variable domain EAGVAQSPRYKIIEKRQSVAFWCNPISGHATLYWYQQILGQGPKLLIQFQNNGVVDDSQLPKDRFSAERLKGVDSTLKIQPAKLEDSAVYLCASSHSGSTDTQYFGPGTRLTVL.

The chain employs TRBV7-2 and TRBJ2-1; tentative D call: TRBD2 (5 bases). Germline CDR1 is SGHTA and CDR2 is FQGNSA. The CDR3 has 11 residues. V was pared by 5 bases and J by 9 bases, with 8 bases between. In nucleotides, the CDR3 is TGTGCCAGCAGCCGGACTGTTGAGCAGTTCTTC. Residues: CASSRTVEQFF.

This sequence joins TRBV6-1 and TRBJ2-1; D gene uncertain. CDR1 MNHNS and CDR2 SASEGT come from the germline V gene. The CDR3 totals 13 residues. V lost 2 bases, J lost 7 bases, and 9 bases lay in between. For the CDR3, the DNA is TGTGCCAGCAGTGAATCTCCTAAAAATGAGCAGTTCTTC. Residues: CASSESPKNEQFF.

V and J are TRBV6-1 and TRBJ1-1, with a tentative D call TRBD1 (5 bases). Germline CDR1 reads MNHNS; CDR2 reads SASEGT. The CDR3 has 13 amino acids. The V gene lost 8 bases and the J gene lost 5 bases, with 15 bases spanning the gap. The CDR3 protein is CASVWAGGTEAFF. In nucleotides, the CDR3 is TGTGCCAGCGTATGGGCGGGGGGAACTGAAGCTTTCTTT.

The V and J genes are TRBV5-1 and TRBJ2-1, with TRBD2 matching over 10 bases. This CDR3 has 17 amino acids. The ends lost 3 bases at V and 0 bases at J; junction bases unmatched: 6. The germline CDR1 and CDR2 sequences are SGHRS and YFSETQ. The CDR3 nucleotides are TGCGCCAGCAGCTCGAGACTAGCGGGCAGCTCCTACAATGAGCAGTTCTTC. Amino acids: CASSSRLAGSSYNEQFF.

The V and J genes are TRBV7-9 and TRBJ2-5; D uncertain. The CDR3 runs to 12 residues. Germline lookup yields CDR1 SEHNR and CDR2 FQNEAQ (reference sequence). V lost 1 base and J lost 5, with 5 bases in between. The CDR3 nucleotides are TGTGCCAGCAGCTTAGTTTCGGAGACCCAGTACTTC. Translated, it gives CASSLVSETQYF.

This rearrangement joins TRBV9 to TRBJ2-2, with 8 bases identical to TRBD1. This CDR3 region has 16 residues. V lost 1 base to trimming and J lost 6 bases; unmatched junction nucleotides: 8. Germline V CDR1 and CDR2: SGDLS, YYNGEE. The CDR3 reads CASSVTTGDMAGELFF. As DNA, the CDR3 is TGTGCCAGCAGCGTAACGACAGGGGATATGGCCGGGGAGCTGTTTTTT.